This T cell receptor beta chain was found in a study of sequential checkpoint blockade in melanoma. For the study at large: Patients were randomized 1:1 to nivolumab-then-ipilimumab or ipilimumab-then-nivolumab first-line. Maintenance nivolumab came after either treatment sequence.

V dropped 6 bases and J dropped 3; count of bases not matched to a gene: 17. The germline V gene encodes CDR1 SGDLS and CDR2 YYNGEE. The CDR3 has 18 residues. Measured with immunoSEQ multiplex PCR; TCRdb has only the in-frame clones, and not every one. Found here are approximately 40,000 clones, roughly 90% of them singletons; the top ten hold around 12%. Described treatment: randomized to nivolumab then ipilimumab (arm A) or the reverse (arm B). None of the patients previously received DNA-damaging chemotherapy. PBMC sorting kept live CD3+CD8+ cells without CD19 or CD56. This TCR came from a human donor with melanoma. V is TRBV9 and J is TRBJ2-2; TRBD1 matches 7 bases. Sequences were derived from CD8+ T cells sorted from blood (inferred from file names), sampled from a patient given nivolumab and ipilimumab in sequence. CDR3 nucleotide sequence: TGTGCCAGCACCGTCCGCAGCGAGACAGGGTCGCACACCGGGGAGCTGTTTTTT. Translating it yields CASTVRSETGSHTGELFF.